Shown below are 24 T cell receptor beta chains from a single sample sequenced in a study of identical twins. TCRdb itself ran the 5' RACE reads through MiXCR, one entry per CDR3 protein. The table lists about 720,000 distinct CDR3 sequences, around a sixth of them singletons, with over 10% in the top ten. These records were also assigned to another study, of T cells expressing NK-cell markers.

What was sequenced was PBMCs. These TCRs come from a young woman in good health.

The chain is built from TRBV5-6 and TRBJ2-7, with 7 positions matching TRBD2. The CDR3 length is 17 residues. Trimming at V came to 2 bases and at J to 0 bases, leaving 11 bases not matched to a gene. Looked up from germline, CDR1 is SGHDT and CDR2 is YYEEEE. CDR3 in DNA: TGTGCCAGCAGCTTCCCTAGCGGAGGCGATAGCTCCTACGAGCAGTACTTC. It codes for CASSFPSGGDSSYEQYF.

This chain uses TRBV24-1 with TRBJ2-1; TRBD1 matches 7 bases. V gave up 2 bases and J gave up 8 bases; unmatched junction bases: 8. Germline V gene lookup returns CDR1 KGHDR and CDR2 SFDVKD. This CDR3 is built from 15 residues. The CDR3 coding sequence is TGTGCCACCAGTGATTCGCAGACAGGGTGGCATGAGCAGTTCTTC. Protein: CATSDSQTGWHEQFF.

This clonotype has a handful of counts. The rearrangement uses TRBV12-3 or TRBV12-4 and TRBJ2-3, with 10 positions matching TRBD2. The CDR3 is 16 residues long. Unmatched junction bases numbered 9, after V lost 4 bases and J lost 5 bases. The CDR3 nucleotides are TGTGCCAGCAGTTACTCTAGCGGGAGATATATAGATACGCAGTATTTT. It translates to CASSYSSGRYIDTQYF.

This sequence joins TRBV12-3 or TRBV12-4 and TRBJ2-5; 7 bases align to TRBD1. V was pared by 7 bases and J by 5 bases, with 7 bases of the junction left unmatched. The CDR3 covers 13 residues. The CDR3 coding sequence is TGTGCCAGCAAAGGGGGCTCGTGGGAGACCCAGTACTTC. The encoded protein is CASKGGSWETQYF.

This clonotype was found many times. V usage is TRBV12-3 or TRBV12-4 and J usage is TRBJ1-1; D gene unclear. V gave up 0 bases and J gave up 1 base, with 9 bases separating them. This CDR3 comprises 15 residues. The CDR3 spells CASSLAGQPNTEAFF. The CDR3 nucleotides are TGTGCCAGCAGTTTAGCAGGGCAGCCGAACACTGAAGCTTTCTTT.

The CDR3 DNA is TGCAGTGCTAGAGGGGGTAGCGGGAGTCAAAACATTCAGTACTTC. Residues: CSARGGSGSQNIQYF. The J gene is TRBJ2-4, the V gene TRBV20-1; 9 bases are a match to TRBD2. From germline, CDR1 is DFQATT and CDR2 SNEGSKA (reference sequence). This CDR3 is 15 amino acids long. The ends lost 1 base at V and 5 bases at J; junction bases unmatched: 6.

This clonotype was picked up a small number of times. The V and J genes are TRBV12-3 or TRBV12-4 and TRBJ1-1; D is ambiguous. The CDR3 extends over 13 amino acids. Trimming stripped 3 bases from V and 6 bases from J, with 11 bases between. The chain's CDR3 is CASSFLRVPEAFF. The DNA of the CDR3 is TGTGCCAGCAGTTTTCTGAGGGTCCCTGAAGCTTTCTTT.

The CDR3 nucleotides read TGTGCCAGCAGCCAAGATATGGGGGGGATCTTCGAGCAGTACTTC. Translating it yields CASSQDMGGIFEQYF. The chain combines TRBV4-2 with TRBJ2-7; 7 bases are shared with TRBD2. V was pared by 0 bases and J by 6 bases, with 8 bases of the junction left unmatched. The V gene's germline CDR1 is LGHNA and CDR2 YNFKEQ. The CDR3 covers 15 residues.

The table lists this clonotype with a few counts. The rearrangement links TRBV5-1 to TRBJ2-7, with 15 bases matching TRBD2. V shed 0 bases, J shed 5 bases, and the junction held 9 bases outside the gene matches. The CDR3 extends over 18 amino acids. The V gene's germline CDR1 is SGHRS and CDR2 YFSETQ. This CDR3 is CASSLVRTSGGAENEQYF. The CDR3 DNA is TGCGCCAGCAGCTTGGTACGGACTAGCGGGGGGGCGGAAAACGAGCAGTACTTC.

As DNA, the CDR3 is TGCGCCAGCTTAGACCGGGGCCAGAAAGATGAGCAGTTCTTC. Its protein is CASLDRGQKDEQFF. This rearrangement joins TRBV10-2 to TRBJ2-1; the D call may be TRBD1 or TRBD2 (5 bases each). Trimming took off 8 bases at V and 8 bases at J, with 19 bases between the two ends. This CDR3 has 14 amino acids. The V gene's germline CDR1 is WSHSY and CDR2 SAAADI.

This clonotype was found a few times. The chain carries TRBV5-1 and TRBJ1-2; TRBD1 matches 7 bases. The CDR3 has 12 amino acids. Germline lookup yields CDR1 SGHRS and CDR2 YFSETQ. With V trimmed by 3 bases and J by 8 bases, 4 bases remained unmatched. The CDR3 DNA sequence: TGCGCCAGCAGCTACAGGGGAATCGGCTACACCTTC. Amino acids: CASSYRGIGYTF. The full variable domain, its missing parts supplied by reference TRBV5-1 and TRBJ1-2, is KAGVTQTPRYLIKTRGQQVTLSCSPISGHRSVSWYQQTPGQGLQFLFEYFSETQRNKGNFPGRFSGRQFSNSRSEMNVSTLELGDSALYLCASSYRGIGYTFGSGTRLTVV.

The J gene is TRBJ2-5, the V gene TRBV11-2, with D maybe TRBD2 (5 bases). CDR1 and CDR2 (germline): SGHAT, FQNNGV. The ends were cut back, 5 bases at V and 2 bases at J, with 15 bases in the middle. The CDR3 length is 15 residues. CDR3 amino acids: CASSTLGRGQETQYF. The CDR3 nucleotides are TGTGCCAGCAGCACACTAGGGCGAGGGCAAGAGACCCAGTACTTC.

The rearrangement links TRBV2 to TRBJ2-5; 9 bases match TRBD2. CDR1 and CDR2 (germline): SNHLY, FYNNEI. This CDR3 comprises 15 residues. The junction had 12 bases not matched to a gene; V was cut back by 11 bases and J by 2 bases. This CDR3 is CAELPLSGGQETQYF. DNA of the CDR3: TGTGCCGAGTTACCCTTGAGCGGGGGGCAAGAGACCCAGTACTTC.

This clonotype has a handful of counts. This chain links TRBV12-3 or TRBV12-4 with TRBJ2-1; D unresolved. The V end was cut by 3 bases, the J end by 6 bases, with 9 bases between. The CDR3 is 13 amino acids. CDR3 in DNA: TGTGCCAGCAGTTTTCGACTTATCAATGAGCAGTTCTTC. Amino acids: CASSFRLINEQFF.

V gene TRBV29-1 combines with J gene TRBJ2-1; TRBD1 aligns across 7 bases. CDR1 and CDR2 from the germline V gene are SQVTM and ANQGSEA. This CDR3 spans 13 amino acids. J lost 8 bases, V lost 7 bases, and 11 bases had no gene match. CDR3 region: CSALRVTGDEQFF. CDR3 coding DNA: TGCAGCGCCCTACGGGTTACAGGGGATGAGCAGTTCTTC.

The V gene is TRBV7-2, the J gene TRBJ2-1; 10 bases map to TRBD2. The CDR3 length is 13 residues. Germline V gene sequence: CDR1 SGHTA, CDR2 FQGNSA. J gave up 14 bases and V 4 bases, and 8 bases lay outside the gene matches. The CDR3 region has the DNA TGTGCCAGCAGCTGGGGGACTAGCGCAAATGAGTTCTTC. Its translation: CASSWGTSANEFF.

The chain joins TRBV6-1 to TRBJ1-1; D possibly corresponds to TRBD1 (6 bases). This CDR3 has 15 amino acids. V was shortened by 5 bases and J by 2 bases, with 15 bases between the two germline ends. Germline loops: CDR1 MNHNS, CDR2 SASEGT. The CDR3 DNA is TGTGCCAGCAGTCAATTTTCCGGGGGCAACACTGAAGCTTTCTTT. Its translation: CASSQFSGGNTEAFF.

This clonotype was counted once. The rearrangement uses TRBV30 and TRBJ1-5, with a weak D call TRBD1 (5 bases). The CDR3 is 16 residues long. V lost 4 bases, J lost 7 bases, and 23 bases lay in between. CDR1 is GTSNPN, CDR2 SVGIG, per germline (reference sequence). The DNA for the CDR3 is TGTGCCTGGACCCGCCCGGGGTCCTCAAGGGGCCAGCCCCAGCATTTT. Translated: CAWTRPGSSRGQPQHF.

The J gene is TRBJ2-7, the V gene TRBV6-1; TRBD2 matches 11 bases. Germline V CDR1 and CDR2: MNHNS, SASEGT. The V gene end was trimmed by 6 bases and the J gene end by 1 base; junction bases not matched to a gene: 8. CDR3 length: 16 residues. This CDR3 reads CASRRGTSGKSYEQYF. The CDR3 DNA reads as TGTGCCAGCAGACGCGGGACTAGCGGCAAATCCTACGAGCAGTACTTC.

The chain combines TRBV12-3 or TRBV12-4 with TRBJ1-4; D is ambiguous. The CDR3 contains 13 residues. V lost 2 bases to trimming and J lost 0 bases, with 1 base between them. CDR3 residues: CASSLSTNEKLFF. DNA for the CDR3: TGTGCCAGCAGTTTATCAACTAATGAAAAACTGTTTTTT.

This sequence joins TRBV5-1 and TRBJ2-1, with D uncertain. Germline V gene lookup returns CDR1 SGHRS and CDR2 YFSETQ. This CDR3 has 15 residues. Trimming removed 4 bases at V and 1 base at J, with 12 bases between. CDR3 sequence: CASSQMRNSYNEQFF. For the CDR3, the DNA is TGCGCCAGCAGCCAAATGCGGAATTCCTACAATGAGCAGTTCTTC.

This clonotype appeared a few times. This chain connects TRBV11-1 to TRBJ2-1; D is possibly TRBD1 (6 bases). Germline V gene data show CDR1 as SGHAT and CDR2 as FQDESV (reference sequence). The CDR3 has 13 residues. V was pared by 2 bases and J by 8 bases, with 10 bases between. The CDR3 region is CASSLHRADEQFF. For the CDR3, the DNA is TGTGCCAGCAGCTTACACAGGGCTGATGAGCAGTTCTTC.

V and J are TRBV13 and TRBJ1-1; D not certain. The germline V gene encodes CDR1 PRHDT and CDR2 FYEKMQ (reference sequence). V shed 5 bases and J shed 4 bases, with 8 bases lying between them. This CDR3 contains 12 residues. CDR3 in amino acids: CASSNGPTEAFF. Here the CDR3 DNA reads TGTGCCAGCAGCAACGGACCCACTGAAGCTTTCTTT.

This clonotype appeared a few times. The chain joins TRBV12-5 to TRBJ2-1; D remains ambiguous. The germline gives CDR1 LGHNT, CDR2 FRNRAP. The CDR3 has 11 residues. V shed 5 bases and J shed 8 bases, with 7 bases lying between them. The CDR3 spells CASGPRDEQFF. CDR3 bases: TGTGCTAGTGGTCCACGGGATGAGCAGTTCTTC.